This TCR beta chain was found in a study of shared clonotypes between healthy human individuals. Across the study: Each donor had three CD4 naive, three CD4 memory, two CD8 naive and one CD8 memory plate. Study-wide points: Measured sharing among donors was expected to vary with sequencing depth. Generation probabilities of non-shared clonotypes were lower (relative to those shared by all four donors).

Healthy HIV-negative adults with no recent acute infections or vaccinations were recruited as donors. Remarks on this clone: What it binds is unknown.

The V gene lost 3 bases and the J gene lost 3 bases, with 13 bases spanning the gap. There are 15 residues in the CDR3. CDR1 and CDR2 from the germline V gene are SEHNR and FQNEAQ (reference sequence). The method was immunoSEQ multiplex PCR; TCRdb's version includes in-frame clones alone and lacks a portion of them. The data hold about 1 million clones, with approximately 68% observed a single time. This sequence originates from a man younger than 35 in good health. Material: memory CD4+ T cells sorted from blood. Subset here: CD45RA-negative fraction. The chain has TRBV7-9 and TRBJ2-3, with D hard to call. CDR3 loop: CASSLGDLLTDTQYF. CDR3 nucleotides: TGTGCCAGCAGCTTGGGCGATTTGCTTACAGATACGCAGTATTTT.